The entry below gives a single T cell receptor (beta chain) sequence along with its context. This sample is drawn from a study of blood T cell repertoires in COVID-19. For the study at large: Nucleic acid was either cDNA or gDNA, and it came from T cells, B-cell-depleted T cells, or PBMCs.

Sequencing used immunoSEQ multiplex PCR; TCRdb keeps in-frame clones, though not all of them. Of about 300,000 clones in the sample, more than 75% were seen once. Material for sequencing was PBMCs or T cells enriched from blood (not recorded which). This receptor was identified in a man aged 25-45 years who had recovered from COVID-19.

The CDR3 loop reads CASSGTGLGTEAFF. CDR3 in DNA: TGCGCCAGCAGCGGGACAGGGTTAGGCACTGAAGCTTTCTTT. This chain connects TRBV5-1 to TRBJ1-1, with TRBD1 matching 9 bases. CDR3 length: 14 residues. The germline CDR1 and CDR2 sequences are SGHRS and YFSETQ. V lost 4 bases and J lost 4; bases outside the gene matches: 5.